This T cell receptor (beta chain) was captured in a study of T cells in Graves' hyperthyroidism and ophthalmopathy (dated 2019 in TCRdb). For context, the study as a whole: Peripheral blood was collected at initial diagnosis, before any treatment. In addition, the study compared T-cell repertoires in thyroid tissue and in blood from several Graves' hyperthyroidism patients. TCR V-J signatures able to tell the groups apart were searched for in a discovery cohort of approximately 95 patients, of whom more than 40 had Graves' ophthalmopathy and 57 had stable Graves' hyperthyroidism. Once sampling was done, hyperthyroidism patients were given methimazole at a starting dose of 30 mg daily, whereas ophthalmopathy patients were given high-dose intravenous methylprednisolone. TCR Vbeta CDR3 sequencing of around 130 peripheral blood samples (around 45 ophthalmopathy, 75 hyperthyroidism and approximately 17 progressor patients) is reported in the paper. The 85 to 100 discovery patients were randomly split 7:3 into training and test sets. Prospective prediction of ophthalmopathy was tested in an independent validation cohort of about 19 hyperthyroidism patients and 15 to 17 patients who later progressed to ophthalmopathy. Points the paper makes about the study in general: In cross-validation, a model built on a 13 V-J signature told ophthalmopathy apart from stable hyperthyroidism with 85% to 90% sensitivity and roughly 81% specificity, and in testing the same model reached 80%/75%. Sample size was not statistically predetermined, and investigators were not blinded to group allocation. In validation, the model predicted progression to ophthalmopathy with 55% to 71% sensitivity and less than 75% specificity, a median of about 6 months before onset. Blood samples also contained most of the expanded thyroid clonotypes (frequency above 0.001), which suggests that blood repertoires may reflect thyroid immune responses.

Notes on this clonotype: What this receptor recognizes is not known. A much bigger clone sits one base away, suggesting this may be a read error.

Stable Graves' hyperthyroidism was defined as no progression to ophthalmopathy during 18 months of follow-up. Hyperthyroidism patients were aged 18 to 65 years and newly diagnosed, with disease duration of less than 2 months. The study excluded patients with uncontrolled infections, other autoimmune diseases, pregnancy or lactation. Diagnoses were established on the basis of clinical symptoms, serum thyroxine and TRAb, thyroid ultrasound, and orbital computed tomography. PBMCs were isolated from 10 ml of fresh peripheral blood by Ficoll-Paque density gradient centrifugation. Total RNA was extracted with Trizol reagent, and quality was checked on an Agilent 2100 Bioanalyzer. The TCR beta CDR3 regions were amplified from RNA transcripts. A first-round RT-PCR of the TCR CDR3 used the HTBI primer set with the Qiagen OneStep RT-PCR kit. The libraries were constructed in a second round of multiplex PCR and then size-selected and purified. The libraries were sequenced on an Illumina HiSeq2000 using paired-end 100 bp reads. The published analysis was carried out like this. Raw data were processed with SOAPnuke, discarding reads with adapters, uncalled bases, mean Phred below 15, or no exact constant-primer or identifier match. COPE v1.2.5 was used to merge high-quality paired reads, and clonotypes were defined as unique nucleotide sequences. Clonotypes were aligned to IMGT TRBV, TRBD and TRBJ reference segments using MiTCR v1.1. The analysis included only V-J combinations with a frequency above 0.0001, which together covered roughly 99% of the repertoires. The TCS score was defined as F50 (clonal expansion) divided by E x V (chaos), with BLOSUM62-based TCRdist calculated between CDR3 peptides within each V-J. Welch's t-statistics and random forest reduced 500 to 650 V-J features to 13, which were used in a naive Bayes classifier (R e1071). TCRdb's own reprocessing of the public reads used fastp at Q25 and MiXCR and kept productive beta chains. Records with the same CDR3 protein are collapsed into one entry carrying the most frequent genes and DNA. TCRdb, rather than the study authors, made the V and J calls. This sample holds more than 300,000 distinct CDR3 sequences; 14% were observed only once. Just under 25% of the sample is taken by the ten largest.

The CDR3 contains 14 residues, cysteine and phenylalanine counted. The DNA shown is the 42-base CDR3, in frame from base 1. Taken from the germline V gene (reference sequence), the CDR1 and CDR2 loops are PRHDT and FYEKMQ. Sequencing used blood. This TCR came from a woman between 25 and 40 years old with Graves' hyperthyroidism. The rearrangement joined TRBV13 to TRBJ2-7; the D gene lacks a confident call. The DNA sequence is TGTGCCAGCAGCTTACGCGGCTTCTCCTACGAGCAGTGCTTC. It is translated as CASSLRGFSYEQCF.